This T cell receptor beta chain derives from a study of blood T cell repertoires in COVID-19. Whole-study context: Sources were T cells, B-cell-depleted T cells, or PBMCs; the material itself was cDNA or gDNA.

Trimming at V came to 5 bases and at J to 6 bases, leaving 3 bases not matched to a gene. The CDR3 is 12 residues long. CDR1 is ENHRY, CDR2 SYGVKD, per germline. Clones were sequenced by immunoSEQ multiplex PCR, and TCRdb holds only the in-frame ones, with some missing. The sample contains more than 95,000 clones, 82% of which appear only once. This TCR was sampled from a man between 60 and 75 years old with acute or convalescent COVID-19. The sequenced material came from peripheral blood. The chain couples TRBV10-3 to TRBJ1-2; 7 bases match TRBD1. Here the CDR3 reads CAISWQGDGYTF. DNA of the CDR3: TGTGCCATCAGTTGGCAGGGGGATGGCTACACCTTC.